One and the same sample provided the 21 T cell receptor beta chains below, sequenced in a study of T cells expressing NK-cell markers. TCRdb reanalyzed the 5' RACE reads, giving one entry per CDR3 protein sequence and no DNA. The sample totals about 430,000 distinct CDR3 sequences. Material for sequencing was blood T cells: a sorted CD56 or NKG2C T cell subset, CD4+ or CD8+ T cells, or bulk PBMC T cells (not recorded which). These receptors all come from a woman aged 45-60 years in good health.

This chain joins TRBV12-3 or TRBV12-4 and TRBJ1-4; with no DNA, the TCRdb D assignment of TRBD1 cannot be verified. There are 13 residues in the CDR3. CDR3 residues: CASSLSGQQELFF.

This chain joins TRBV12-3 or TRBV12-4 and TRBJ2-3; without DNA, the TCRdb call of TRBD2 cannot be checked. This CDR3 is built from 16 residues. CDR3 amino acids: CASSKGLIRVSDTQYF.

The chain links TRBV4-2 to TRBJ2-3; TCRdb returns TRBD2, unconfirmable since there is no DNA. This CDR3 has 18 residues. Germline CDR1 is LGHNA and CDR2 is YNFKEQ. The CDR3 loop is CASSQDRGAGGPRDTQYF.

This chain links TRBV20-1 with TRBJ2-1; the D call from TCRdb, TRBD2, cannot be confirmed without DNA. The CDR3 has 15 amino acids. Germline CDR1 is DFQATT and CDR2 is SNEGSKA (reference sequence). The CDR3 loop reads CSAPVSGRIRNEQFF.

The CDR3 here is CASSEGGLALATQYF. The chain recombines TRBV2 with TRBJ2-3. The CDR3 is 15 residues long. The germline V gene encodes CDR1 SNHLY and CDR2 FYNNEI.

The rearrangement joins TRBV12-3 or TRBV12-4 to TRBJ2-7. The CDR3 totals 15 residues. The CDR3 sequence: CASSLRLAVSYEQYF.

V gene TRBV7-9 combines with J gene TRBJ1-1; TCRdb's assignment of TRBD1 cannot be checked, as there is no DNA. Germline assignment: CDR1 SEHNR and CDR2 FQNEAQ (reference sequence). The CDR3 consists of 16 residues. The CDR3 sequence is CASSLAGKTGGTEAFF.

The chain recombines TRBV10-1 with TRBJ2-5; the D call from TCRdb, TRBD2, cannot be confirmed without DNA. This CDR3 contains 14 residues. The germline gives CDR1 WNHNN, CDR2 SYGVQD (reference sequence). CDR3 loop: CASSDGGAQETQYF.

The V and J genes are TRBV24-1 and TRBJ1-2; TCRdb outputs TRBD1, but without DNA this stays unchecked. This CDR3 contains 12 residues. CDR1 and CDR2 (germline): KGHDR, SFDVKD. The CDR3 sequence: CATSDVDSRATF.

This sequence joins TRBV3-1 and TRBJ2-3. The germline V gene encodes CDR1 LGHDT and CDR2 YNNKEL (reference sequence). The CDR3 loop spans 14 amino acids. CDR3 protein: CASSQETPPDTQYF.

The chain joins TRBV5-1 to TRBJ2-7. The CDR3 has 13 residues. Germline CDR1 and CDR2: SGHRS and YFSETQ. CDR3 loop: CASSWDSILKQYF.

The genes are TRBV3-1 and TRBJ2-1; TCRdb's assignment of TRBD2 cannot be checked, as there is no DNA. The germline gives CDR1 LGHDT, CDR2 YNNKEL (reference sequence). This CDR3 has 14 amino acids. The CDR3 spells CASSQDWSGGLLFF.

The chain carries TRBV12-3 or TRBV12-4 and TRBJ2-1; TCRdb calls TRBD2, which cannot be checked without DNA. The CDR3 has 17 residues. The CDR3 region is CASTLVRTGATYNEQFF.

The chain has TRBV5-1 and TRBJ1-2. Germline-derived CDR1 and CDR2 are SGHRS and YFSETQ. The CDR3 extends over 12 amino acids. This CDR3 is CASSLGEGGYTF.

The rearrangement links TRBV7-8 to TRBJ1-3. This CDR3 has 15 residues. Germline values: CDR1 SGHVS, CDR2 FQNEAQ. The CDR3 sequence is CASSLDTVSGNTIYF.

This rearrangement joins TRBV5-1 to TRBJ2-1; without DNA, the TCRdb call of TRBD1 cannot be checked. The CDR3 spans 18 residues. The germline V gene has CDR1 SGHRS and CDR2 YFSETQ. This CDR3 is CASSLLASFAGRDDEQFF.

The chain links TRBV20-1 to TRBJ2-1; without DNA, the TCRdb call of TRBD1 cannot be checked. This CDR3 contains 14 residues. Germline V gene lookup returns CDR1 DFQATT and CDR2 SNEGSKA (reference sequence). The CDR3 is CSARETGKRDEQFF.

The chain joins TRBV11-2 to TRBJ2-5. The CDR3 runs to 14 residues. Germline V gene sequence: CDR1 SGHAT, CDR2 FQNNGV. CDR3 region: CASSFYTVKETQYF.

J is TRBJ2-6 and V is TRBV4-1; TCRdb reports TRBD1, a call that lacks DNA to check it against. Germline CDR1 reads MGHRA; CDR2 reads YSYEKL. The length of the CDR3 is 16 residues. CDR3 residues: CASRQGAMWGANVLTF.

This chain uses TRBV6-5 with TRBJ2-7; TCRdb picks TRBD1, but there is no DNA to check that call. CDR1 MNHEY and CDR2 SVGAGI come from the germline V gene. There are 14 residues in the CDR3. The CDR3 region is CASNEGGQAYEQYF.

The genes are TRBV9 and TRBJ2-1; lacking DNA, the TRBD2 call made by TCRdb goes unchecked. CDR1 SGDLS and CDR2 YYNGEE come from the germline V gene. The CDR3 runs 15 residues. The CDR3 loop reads CASSATSGNSNEQFF.